Listed here are 5 T cell receptor beta chains from one sample, sequenced in a study of preoperative IRX-2 immunotherapy in early breast cancer. As to treatment: preoperative locoregional IRX-2 cytokine immunotherapy. The assay was immunoSEQ multiplex PCR, and TCRdb's table has in-frame clones only and misses some. The table has around 62,000 clones, approximately 93% seen once; the top ten hold around 1.5%. This sample was obtained from a patient treated with IRX-2 immunotherapy. The origin of the receptors is a human donor with breast cancer.

The rearrangement uses TRBV7-3 and TRBJ2-5; no firm D call. CDR1 and CDR2 (germline): SGHTA, FQGTGA. This CDR3 has 14 amino acids. Trimming shortened V by 5 bases and J by 4 bases, and 14 bases separated the two germline ends. For the CDR3, the DNA is TGTGCCAGCAGCGCATCCGGGTGGCGAGAGACCCAGTACTTC. Its protein is CASSASGWRETQYF.

V gene TRBV11-2 combines with J gene TRBJ2-7, with 8 bases matching TRBD2. Trimming cost V 1 base and J 3 bases; bases outside gene matches: 2. The germline CDR1 and CDR2 sequences are SGHAT and FQNNGV. This CDR3 is 14 amino acids long. The CDR3 DNA reads as TGTGCCAGCAGCTTAGCGGGAGGGAACTACGAGCAGTACTTC. As protein: CASSLAGGNYEQYF.

J is TRBJ2-7 and V is TRBV5-5; D gene uncertain. Germline values: CDR1 SGHKS, CDR2 YYEKEE (reference sequence). Trimming left V 0 bases short and J 2 bases short, with 9 bases between. The length of the CDR3 is 14 residues. CDR3 amino acids: CASSLVWVTYEQYF. In DNA form, the CDR3 reads TGTGCCAGCAGCTTGGTTTGGGTTACCTACGAGCAGTACTTC.

This rearrangement joins TRBV15 to TRBJ1-2; D gene ambiguous. This CDR3 has 14 amino acids. Trimming stripped 1 base from V and 4 bases from J, with 10 bases between. The germline V gene has CDR1 LNHNV and CDR2 YYDKDF (reference sequence). DNA for the CDR3: TGTGCCACCAGCAGAGGGGGTGCCCTCTATGGCTACACCTTC. Its translation is CATSRGGALYGYTF.

The genes are TRBV6-5 and TRBJ1-1, with a tentative D call TRBD1 (5 bases). Germline values: CDR1 MNHEY, CDR2 SVGAGI. The CDR3 is 15 residues long. The V end was cut by 0 bases, the J end by 6 bases, with 14 bases between. This chain's CDR3 is CASSYSSRWGAEAFF. CDR3 bases: TGTGCCAGCAGTTACTCGTCGAGGTGGGGCGCTGAAGCTTTCTTT.